A selection of T cell receptor beta chains follows, all from one sample in a study of blood T cell repertoires in COVID-19. Here immunoSEQ multiplex PCR was the method, and the copy in TCRdb shows in-frame clones only, minus some. The sample records over 250,000 clones, roughly 86% being singletons. Material for sequencing was PBMCs or T cells enriched from blood (not recorded which). The receptor source for this set is a woman in her sixties who had recovered from COVID-19. The CDR3 runs from the conserved cysteine through the conserved F or W. A D gene is named only where the DNA matches it firmly. Not all rows give a size; the values are once, few, many and, for expanded clones, a class.

J gene | clone size | D gene | V gene | CDR3 protein | CDR3 DNA
TRBJ2-3 | . | . | TRBV28 | CASRRSGSTDTQYF | TGTGCCAGCAGGCGAAGCGGGAGCACAGATACGCAGTATTTT
TRBJ1-4 | . | . | TRBV4-1 | CASSQDRLAGGLFF | TGCGCCAGCAGCCAAGACCGTCTTGCCGGGGGACTGTTTTTT
TRBJ2-5 | once | . | TRBV9 | CASSVGGAETQYF | TGTGCCAGCAGCGTAGGTGGAGCAGAGACCCAGTACTTC
TRBJ2-7 | . | . | TRBV5-6 | CASSLYVSSSVEQYF | TGTGCCAGCAGCTTATATGTGTCCTCCAGTGTCGAGCAGTACTTC
TRBJ2-5 | . | TRBD2 | TRBV10-1 | CASSDGRSSGGKETQYF | TGCGCCAGCAGTGATGGGCGATCTAGCGGGGGGAAAGAGACCCAGTACTTC
TRBJ2-7 | . | . | TRBV29-1 | CSVDAGKNSYEQYF | TGCAGCGTTGACGCCGGGAAGAACTCCTACGAGCAGTACTTC
TRBJ1-2 | once | . | TRBV28 | CASSSPLEAGYTF | TGTGCCAGCAGTTCCCCCTTGGAGGCTGGCTACACCTTC
TRBJ1-2 | few | . | TRBV30 | CAWWYPGQSNYGYTF | TGTGCCTGGTGGTACCCCGGACAGTCGAACTATGGCTACACCTTC
TRBJ1-5 | . | . | TRBV20-1 | CSASSRASNQPQHF | TGCAGTGCTAGTAGCAGGGCCAGCAATCAGCCCCAGCATTTT
TRBJ1-3 | once | . | TRBV11-3 | CASRVGVSGNTIYF | TGTGCCAGCAGGGTCGGGGTCTCTGGAAACACCATATATTTT
TRBJ1-5 | . | . | TRBV7-9 | CASSLGGEGQPQHF | TGTGCCAGCAGCTTAGGGGGGGAGGGCCAGCCCCAGCATTTT
TRBJ2-2 | . | . | TRBV19 | CASRHGGVSTGELFF | TGTGCCAGTAGGCACGGCGGCGTGAGCACCGGGGAGCTGTTTTTT
TRBJ2-6 | . | . | TRBV7-9 | CASSLRSGANVLTF | TGTGCCAGCAGCTTACGCTCTGGGGCCAACGTCCTGACTTTC
TRBJ2-1 | . | TRBD1 | TRBV14 | CASSPPPGQGFNEQFF | TGTGCCAGCAGCCCCCCACCGGGACAGGGTTTTAATGAGCAGTTCTTC
TRBJ2-3 | . | . | TRBV6-5 | CASSPPAAFLDTQYF | TGTGCCAGCTCTCCTCCAGCGGCCTTCCTCGATACGCAGTATTTT
TRBJ2-1 | . | . | TRBV9 | CASSVDLKIYNEQFF | TGTGCCAGCAGCGTAGATCTAAAAATATACAATGAGCAGTTCTTC
TRBJ2-3 | . | TRBD1 | TRBV28 | CASSSGQGRDTQYF | TGTGCCAGCAGTTCCGGACAGGGGAGGGATACGCAGTATTTT
TRBJ2-7 | . | . | TRBV5-1 | CASSLGQVNEQYF | TGCGCCAGCAGCTTGGGACAGGTGAACGAGCAGTACTTC
TRBJ2-7 | . | TRBD2 | TRBV7-8 | CASSPRLAGGREQYF | TGTGCCAGCAGCCCTCGACTAGCGGGGGGTCGCGAGCAGTACTTC
TRBJ2-2 | . | . | TRBV5-1 | CASSEGGELFF | TGCGCCAGCAGCGAGGGCGGAGAGCTGTTTTTT
TRBJ2-3 | . | TRBD2 | TRBV7-9 | CASWASGSGDTQYF | TGTGCCAGCTGGGCTAGCGGGAGTGGAGATACGCAGTATTTT
TRBJ2-5 | . | . | TRBV7-9 | CASSISLRGQETQYF | TGTGCCAGCAGCATCTCCCTTCGGGGCCAAGAGACCCAGTACTTC
TRBJ1-5 | . | TRBD1 | TRBV2 | CASSATTGDQPQHF | TGTGCCAGCAGTGCCACGACAGGGGATCAGCCCCAGCATTTT
TRBJ1-1 | . | . | TRBV6-5 | CASRTQVGNTEAFF | TGTGCCAGCAGAACACAGGTGGGGAACACTGAAGCTTTCTTT
TRBJ2-7 | . | TRBD1 | TRBV5-5 | CASSPGTGGGEQYF | TGTGCCAGCAGCCCCGGGACAGGGGGCGGTGAGCAGTACTTC
TRBJ1-1 | . | TRBD1 | TRBV7-9 | CASSPQGASTWAFF | TGTGCCAGCAGCCCCCAGGGGGCCTCGACGTGGGCTTTCTTT
TRBJ2-1 | once | . | TRBV2 | CASKPDNEQFF | TGTGCCAGCAAGCCGGACAATGAGCAGTTCTTC
TRBJ1-6 | . | . | TRBV30 | CAWSGAYNSPLHF | TGTGCCTGGAGTGGGGCGTATAATTCACCCCTCCACTTT
TRBJ1-2 | . | TRBD1 | TRBV28 | CASSSGGVDYGYTF | TGTGCCAGCAGTTCAGGGGGCGTGGACTATGGCTACACCTTC
TRBJ2-1 | . | TRBD2 | TRBV28 | CASSGGGRDEQFF | TGTGCCAGCAGCGGGGGGGGAAGGGATGAGCAGTTCTTC
TRBJ2-3 | . | TRBD2 | TRBV19 | CASSMSGGIDTQYF | TGTGCCAGTAGTATGAGCGGGGGGATAGATACGCAGTATTTT
TRBJ2-3 | . | TRBD1 | TRBV24-1 | CATSDQGAGTDTQYF | TGTGCCACCAGTGACCAGGGGGCAGGCACAGATACGCAGTATTTT
TRBJ1-1 | . | . | TRBV7-2 | CASRGAVGGNTEAFF | TGTGCCAGCAGGGGGGCGGTCGGTGGGAACACTGAAGCTTTCTTT
TRBJ1-3 | . | . | TRBV5-4 | CASSDAPAGSSGNTIYF | TGTGCCAGCAGCGACGCTCCGGCGGGGTCCTCTGGAAACACCATATATTTT
TRBJ1-6 | . | . | TRBV9 | CASSQDWDSPLHF | TGTGCCAGCAGCCAGGACTGGGATTCACCCCTCCACTTT
TRBJ2-1 | once | . | TRBV6-1 | CASSEGAGLDEQFF | TGTGCCAGCAGTGAAGGGGCGGGCCTCGATGAGCAGTTCTTC
TRBJ2-1 | . | TRBD2 | TRBV4-1 | CASSQGVGLEQFF | TGCGCCAGCAGCCAAGGAGTGGGACTAGAGCAGTTCTTC
TRBJ2-3 | . | . | TRBV5-1 | CASSGTVSPDTQYF | TGCGCCAGCAGCGGTACTGTTAGCCCAGATACGCAGTATTTT
TRBJ1-2 | . | . | TRBV3-1/TRBV3-2 | CASSEAAGYGYTF | TGTGCCAGCAGTGAAGCGGCAGGCTATGGCTACACCTTC
TRBJ2-3 | . | TRBD2 | TRBV6-5 | CASSLAGARTDTQYF | TGTGCCAGCAGTTTAGCGGGAGCTCGCACAGATACGCAGTATTTT
TRBJ1-2 | once | . | TRBV6-2/TRBV6-3 | CASSPDSNYGYTF | TGTGCCAGCAGCCCTGACAGTAACTATGGCTACACCTTC
TRBJ2-2 | . | . | TRBV4-1 | CASSLFSANTGELFF | TGCGCCAGCAGCCTTTTCAGCGCGAACACCGGGGAGCTGTTTTTT
TRBJ1-2 | . | . | TRBV28 | CASSLGQGFRGYTF | TGTGCCAGCAGTCTAGGACAAGGGTTTCGGGGCTACACCTTC
TRBJ2-2 | . | . | TRBV19 | CASSTTVLLNTGELFF | TGTGCCAGTAGTACCACAGTCCTACTTAACACCGGGGAGCTGTTTTTT
TRBJ2-7 | few | TRBD1 | TRBV7-9 | CASSSHRLDRVPYEQYF | TGTGCCAGCAGCTCACACCGTTTAGACAGGGTCCCCTACGAGCAGTACTTC